These 27 T cell receptor beta chains came from one sample sequenced in a study of graft-versus-host responses after intestinal transplantation. Produced via immunoSEQ multiplex PCR; TCRdb's table is partial and in-frame only. The sample records 85,000 to 90,000 clones, roughly four fifths being singletons. Their antigen targets remain unknown. Here the sequenced sample was unstimulated CD8+ T cells sorted from spleen or lymph node cells, taken before intestinal transplant. Source of these receptors: a human donor who received an intestinal transplant.

The chain has TRBV27 and TRBJ2-1; TRBD2 matches at 8 bases. The CDR3 contains 15 residues. Per germline, CDR1 MNHEY and CDR2 SMNVEV (reference sequence). Losses at the gene ends were 2 bases for V and 3 bases for J; bases not matched to a gene: 3. In DNA form, the CDR3 reads TGTGCCAGCAGTTTAGGGACTAGAGTCTACAATGAGCAGTTCTTC. Its protein is CASSLGTRVYNEQFF.

The V and J genes are TRBV6-5 and TRBJ1-1; D is ambiguous. Germline CDR1 is MNHEY and CDR2 is SVGAGI. This CDR3 spans 14 amino acids. The V and J ends lost 6 bases and 4 bases respectively, with 15 bases between them. This CDR3 reads CASSSVDPLTEAFF. DNA for the CDR3: TGTGCCAGCAGCTCCGTGGATCCTCTCACTGAAGCTTTCTTT.

The gene calls are TRBV9 and TRBJ2-7, with TRBD1 identical over 7 bases. The germline gives CDR1 SGDLS, CDR2 YYNGEE. The CDR3 has 17 residues. V was pared by 4 bases and J by 4 bases, with 17 bases of the junction left unmatched. Here the CDR3 DNA reads TGTGCCAGCAGCCCCTCGACAGGGCCGACCCTCGAGTACGAGCAGTACTTC. This encodes CASSPSTGPTLEYEQYF.

The rearrangement joins TRBV30 to TRBJ1-5, with a possible D match to TRBD1 (6 bases). Trimming removed 1 base at V and 7 bases at J, with 14 bases between. Germline CDR1 and CDR2: GTSNPN and SVGIG (reference sequence). This CDR3 region has 14 residues. CDR3 DNA: TGTGCCTGGAGTGACACAGGGAGTGGGCAGCCCCAGCATTTT. Amino acid sequence: CAWSDTGSGQPQHF.

This clone showed up just once. J is TRBJ2-7 and V is TRBV2, with 10 bases identical to TRBD2. This CDR3 region has 17 residues. Germline-derived CDR1 and CDR2 are SNHLY and FYNNEI. Unmatched junction bases numbered 13, after V lost 6 bases and J lost 2 bases. CDR3 nucleotide sequence: TGTGCCAGCAGAGGGGCTAGCGGGGGCCTTACCCCCTACGAGCAGTACTTC. As protein: CASRGASGGLTPYEQYF. Full variable domain (missing parts from reference TRBV2 and TRBJ2-7): EPEVTQTPSHQVTQMGQEVILRCVPISNHLYFYWYRQILGQKVEFLVSFYNNEISEKSEIFDDQFSVERPDGSNFTLKIRSTKLEDSAMYFCASRGASGGLTPYEQYFGPGTRLTVT.

This clone was counted once. The chain is built from TRBV9 and TRBJ1-1, with a possible D match to TRBD1 (6 bases). CDR3 length: 13 amino acids. The ends were cut back, 10 bases at V and 0 bases at J, with 13 bases in the middle. Per germline, CDR1 SGDLS and CDR2 YYNGEE. This CDR3 reads CAGTTKMNTEAFF. In DNA, the CDR3 is TGTGCCGGGACAACCAAAATGAACACTGAAGCTTTCTTT.

Concerning this clone: Germline and junction disagree at one end, which may indicate a read error. V is TRBV19 and J is TRBJ2-7, with 8 bases matching TRBD1. The germline V gene has CDR1 LNHDA and CDR2 SQIVND (reference sequence). The CDR3 has 15 residues. The CDR3 protein is CASSLEETGVYEQYF. The CDR3 nucleotides read TGTGCCAGTAGTTTAGAGGAGACAGGGGTGTACGAGCAGTACTTC.

The chain couples TRBV4-1 to TRBJ2-3; D is perhaps TRBD1 or TRBD2 (6 bases each). Trimming stripped 4 bases from V and 6 bases from J, with 29 bases between. The CDR3 has 19 residues. CDR1 and CDR2 (germline): MGHRA, YSYEKL. The CDR3 DNA reads TGCGCCAGCAGCCCCCATCGGGGACACTTATGGGGGGCTATGGATACGCAGTATTTT. Translated: CASSPHRGHLWGAMDTQYF.

The genes are TRBV15 and TRBJ2-2; D is uncertain. V was trimmed by 1 base and J by 0 bases, leaving 12 bases between them. This CDR3 is built from 17 residues. CDR1 LNHNV and CDR2 YYDKDF come from the germline V gene (reference sequence). CDR3: CATSRARLLANTGELFF. CDR3 nucleotide sequence: TGTGCCACCAGCAGAGCTAGGCTACTCGCGAACACCGGGGAGCTGTTTTTT.

The rearrangement joins TRBV6-1 to TRBJ1-3; possible D gene TRBD1, 6 bases. This CDR3 region has 15 residues. Germline CDR1 reads MNHNS; CDR2 reads SASEGT. The ends were cut back, 5 bases at V and 0 bases at J, with 11 bases in the middle. The CDR3 sequence: CASSRTEDSGNTIYF. The CDR3 DNA is TGTGCCAGCAGTCGGACAGAGGACTCTGGAAACACCATATATTTT.

This chain uses TRBV5-1 with TRBJ2-7; TRBD1 matches at 10 bases. The CDR3 has 15 residues. V lost 3 bases, J lost 5 bases, and 8 bases stayed unmatched. Germline lookup yields CDR1 SGHRS and CDR2 YFSETQ. The CDR3 sequence: CASSSFDRGPNEQYF. CDR3 nucleotides: TGCGCCAGCAGCTCCTTTGACAGGGGGCCCAACGAGCAGTACTTC. The whole variable domain, remainder taken from reference TRBV5-1 and TRBJ2-7, is KAGVTQTPRYLIKTRGQQVTLSCSPISGHRSVSWYQQTPGQGLQFLFEYFSETQRNKGNFPGRFSGRQFSNSRSEMNVSTLELGDSALYLCASSSFDRGPNEQYFGPGTRLTVT.

The CDR3 is CASSLVGGVADTQYF. CDR3 coding DNA: TGTGCCAGCAGCTTAGTGGGTGGCGTCGCAGATACGCAGTATTTT. This chain joins TRBV7-8 and TRBJ2-3; D gene uncertain. This CDR3 spans 15 amino acids. Trimming took off 1 base at V and 4 bases at J, with 12 bases between the two ends. Looked up from germline, CDR1 is SGHVS and CDR2 is FQNEAQ. The full variable domain, its missing parts supplied by reference TRBV7-8 and TRBJ2-3, is GAGVSQSPRYKVAKRGQDVALRCDPISGHVSLFWYQQALGQGPEFLTYFQNEAQLDKSGLPSDRFFAERPEGSVSTLKIQRTQQEDSAVYLCASSLVGGVADTQYFGPGTRLTVL.

This chain uses TRBV2 with TRBJ2-7; D ambiguous. Germline V gives CDR1 SNHLY, CDR2 FYNNEI. The CDR3 runs to 14 residues. Trimming stripped 7 bases from V and 2 bases from J, with 15 bases between. CDR3 residues: CASINTAPTYEQYF. CDR3 nucleotide sequence: TGTGCCAGCATTAATACAGCGCCCACCTACGAGCAGTACTTC. Variable domain in full (rest from reference TRBV2 and TRBJ2-7): EPEVTQTPSHQVTQMGQEVILRCVPISNHLYFYWYRQILGQKVEFLVSFYNNEISEKSEIFDDQFSVERPDGSNFTLKIRSTKLEDSAMYFCASINTAPTYEQYFGPGTRLTVT.

This chain links TRBV6-1 with TRBJ2-7; TRBD1 might be the D (6 bases). Trimming removed 10 bases from V and 0 bases from J, with 13 bases in between. The CDR3 contains 13 residues. Germline V lookup: CDR1 MNHNS, CDR2 SASEGT. As DNA, the CDR3 is TGTGCCACCTGGACAGAGGACTCCTACGAGCAGTACTTC. Protein sequence: CATWTEDSYEQYF.

This clone was observed a handful of times. The CDR3 coding sequence is TGTGCCAGCAGGAGAACAGTAACGAACACTGAAGCTTTCTTT. Its translation is CASRRTVTNTEAFF. The rearrangement uses TRBV6-5 and TRBJ1-1; D call uncertain. With 6 bases removed from V and 1 base from J, the gap between germline ends came to 12 bases. The germline gives CDR1 MNHEY, CDR2 SVGAGI. There are 14 residues in the CDR3.

The rearrangement uses TRBV29-1 and TRBJ1-1; D may be TRBD1 (6 bases). The CDR3 is made up of 15 amino acids. Germline V gene sequence: CDR1 SQVTM, CDR2 ANQGSEA. V was cut by 0 bases and J by 3 bases, with 14 bases left in between. CDR3 protein: CSVEDPTGWDTEAFF. The CDR3 DNA is TGCAGCGTTGAAGATCCAACAGGGTGGGACACTGAAGCTTTCTTT.

This sequence joins TRBV29-1 and TRBJ2-7, with 12 bases lining up with TRBD1. V gave up 3 bases and J gave up 3 bases; unmatched junction bases: 9. CDR3 length: 16 residues. CDR1 is SQVTM, CDR2 ANQGSEA, per germline. The CDR3 protein is CSVEAGTGGAGYEQYF. CDR3 coding DNA: TGCAGCGTTGAGGCCGGGACAGGGGGCGCAGGCTACGAGCAGTACTTC.

The V call is TRBV27, the J call TRBJ2-1; 10 bases are shared with TRBD2. V gave up 8 bases and J gave up 0 bases; unmatched junction bases: 4. Germline CDR1 is MNHEY and CDR2 is SMNVEV (reference sequence). The CDR3 has 15 residues. The CDR3 region is CASLIAGGSYNEQFF. In DNA, the CDR3 is TGTGCCAGCCTTATAGCGGGAGGCTCCTACAATGAGCAGTTCTTC.

The chain employs TRBV30 and TRBJ2-3, with 11 bases fitting TRBD2. The CDR3 is 15 amino acids. V was pared by 8 bases and J by 6 bases, with 13 bases of the junction left unmatched. Per germline, CDR1 GTSNPN and CDR2 SVGIG (reference sequence). The CDR3 reads CALVIAGGPFDTQYF. CDR3 in DNA: TGTGCCCTCGTCATAGCGGGAGGGCCTTTTGATACGCAGTATTTT. Complete variable domain (other parts from reference TRBV30 and TRBJ2-3): SQTIHQWPATLVQPVGSPLSLECTVEGTSNPNLYWYRQAAGRGLQLLFYSVGIGQISSEVPQNLSASRPQDRQFILSSKKLLLSDSGFYLCALVIAGGPFDTQYFGPGTRLTVL.

This clone was observed a handful of times. The chain combines TRBV10-3 with TRBJ1-2, with D possibly being TRBD1 (6 bases). CDR1 ENHRY and CDR2 SYGVKD come from the germline V gene. V was pared by 9 bases and J by 2 bases, with 16 bases between. This CDR3 has 14 residues. The CDR3 sequence is CAIMRGGANYGYTF. CDR3 in DNA: TGTGCCATAATGAGGGGGGGCGCGAACTATGGCTACACCTTC.

V usage is TRBV6-1 and J usage is TRBJ1-2; tentative D call: TRBD1 (6 bases). The CDR3 extends over 14 amino acids. Trimming shortened V by 7 bases and J by 8 bases, and 20 bases separated the two germline ends. Germline values: CDR1 MNHNS, CDR2 SASEGT. CDR3 in DNA: TGTGCCAGCATCTCGGGGGGGGCGAGCGACGGCTACACCTTC. Protein product: CASISGGASDGYTF.

The V and J genes are TRBV10-3 and TRBJ1-3; D is possibly TRBD1 (5 bases). CDR1 and CDR2 from the germline V gene are ENHRY and SYGVKD. V lost 3 bases, J lost 0 bases, and 21 bases lay in between. The CDR3 is 19 residues long. The CDR3 sequence: CAISDRHRDLQYSGNTIYF. CDR3 in DNA: TGTGCCATCAGTGACAGGCACCGGGACCTTCAGTACTCTGGAAACACCATATATTTT.

In this sample, this clone turned up once. This chain uses TRBV7-6 with TRBJ1-1; maybe TRBD1 (5 bases). V shed 2 bases and J shed 3 bases, with 10 bases lying between them. Per germline, CDR1 SGHVS and CDR2 FNYEAQ. CDR3 length: 14 amino acids. CDR3 sequence: CASSLFPGDTEAFF. The CDR3 nucleotides are TGTGCCAGCAGCTTATTTCCGGGGGACACTGAAGCTTTCTTT.

The chain carries TRBV19 and TRBJ2-1; D gene uncertain. CDR3 length equals 11 residues. Germline lookup yields CDR1 LNHDA and CDR2 SQIVND (reference sequence). Trimming left V 4 bases short and J 4 bases short, with 2 bases between. CDR3 sequence (DNA): TGTGCCAGTAGTACGTACAATGAGCAGTTCTTC. Its translation: CASSTYNEQFF.

This rearrangement joins TRBV4-1 to TRBJ2-1; D unresolved. Germline CDR1 MGHRA, CDR2 YSYEKL. The CDR3 extends over 16 amino acids. The germline V and J ends were trimmed by 0 bases and 6 bases, with 15 bases remaining between them. As DNA, the CDR3 is TGCGCCAGCAGCCAAGATAGCTCTCGGGCTGGCAATGAGCAGTTCTTC. This encodes CASSQDSSRAGNEQFF.

V is TRBV10-3 and J is TRBJ2-3, with D perhaps TRBD1 or TRBD2 (7 bases each). Between the trimmed V and J ends, which lost 0 bases and 2 bases, there was a span of 24 bases. The CDR3 loop spans 20 amino acids. Germline V gene data show CDR1 as ENHRY and CDR2 as SYGVKD. This CDR3 reads CAISESSRGASGPHTDTQYF. CDR3 coding DNA: TGTGCCATCAGTGAGTCGAGCAGGGGGGCTAGCGGTCCGCACACAGATACGCAGTATTTT.

This clone was detected once. This chain connects TRBV6-5 to TRBJ1-2, with TRBD1 identical over 7 bases. V lost 8 bases, J lost 8 bases, and 14 bases stayed unmatched. This CDR3 is built from 14 residues. CDR1 MNHEY and CDR2 SVGAGI come from the germline V gene. DNA for the CDR3: TGTGCCAGCCTGAGAGATGACAGGGTGGGCGGCTACACCTTC. Translating gives CASLRDDRVGGYTF.